This entry lists 5 T cell receptor beta chains sequenced from one sample in a study of PD-1 blockade in mismatch repair-deficient tumors. Method: immunoSEQ multiplex PCR; TCRdb's copy keeps in-frame clones and lacks some. The repertoire holds some 100,000 clones, with 82% as singletons. The material sequenced was peripheral blood, taken about eight months after starting pembrolizumab. The receptor set was obtained from an adult with mismatch repair-deficient cancer.

The genes are TRBV19 and TRBJ2-1, with TRBD2 matching over 11 bases. This CDR3 comprises 16 residues. The V and J ends lost 7 bases and 7 bases, in that order; junction bases with no gene match: 12. Germline V gene data show CDR1 as LNHDA and CDR2 as SQIVND (reference sequence). CDR3 region: CASTASGTSGRNEQFF. CDR3 nucleotide sequence: TGTGCCAGTACCGCCTCCGGGACTAGCGGACGGAATGAGCAGTTCTTC. Full variable domain (outside the CDR3, taken from reference TRBV19 and TRBJ2-1): DGGITQSPKYLFRKEGQNVTLSCEQNLNHDAMYWYRQDPGQGLRLIYYSQIVNDFQKGDIAEGYSVSREKKESFPLTVTSAQKNPTAFYLCASTASGTSGRNEQFFGPGTRLTVL.

The chain carries TRBV7-3 and TRBJ2-5; TRBD2 might be the D (6 bases). V was cut by 5 bases and J by 3 bases, with 13 bases left in between. From germline, CDR1 is SGHTA and CDR2 FQGTGA. This CDR3 is built from 14 residues. The CDR3: CASSPSLAEETQYF. CDR3 sequence (DNA): TGTGCCAGCAGCCCATCCTTAGCGGAAGAGACCCAGTACTTC.

J is TRBJ2-2 and V is TRBV29-1, with D perhaps assigned TRBD1 or TRBD2 (6 bases each). The CDR3 length is 13 residues. The germline gives CDR1 SQVTM, CDR2 ANQGSEA. Trimming took 5 bases from V and 7 from J, leaving 14 bases between them. CDR3 protein: CSVSGGHGGELFF. The CDR3 bases are TGCAGCGTTTCTGGGGGGCACGGCGGGGAGCTGTTTTTT.

The gene calls are TRBV28 and TRBJ2-1, with a possible D match to TRBD2 (5 bases). Germline V gene lookup returns CDR1 MDHEN and CDR2 SYDVKM. The CDR3 length is 14 residues. V was shortened by 2 bases and J by 10 bases, with 15 bases between the two germline ends. CDR3 in amino acids: CASSLTRLAEEQFF. The CDR3 region has the DNA TGTGCCAGCAGTTTAACCCGGCTAGCTGAGGAGCAGTTCTTC.

The rearrangement uses TRBV4-3 and TRBJ2-5, with no clear D. The ends were cut back, 0 bases at V and 2 bases at J, with 10 bases in the middle. CDR1 is LGHNA, CDR2 YSLEER, per germline. The CDR3 has 15 residues. The CDR3 nucleotides read TGCGCCAGCAGCCAAGACGGCCAGACGCAAGAGACCCAGTACTTC. This sequence encodes CASSQDGQTQETQYF.